The 10 T cell receptor beta chains listed next were all sequenced from one sample in a study of Graves' ophthalmopathy and Graves' hyperthyroidism. Transcripts of RNA were the source for amplifying TCR beta CDR3 regions. The workflow started with a first-round RT-PCR run with HTBI primers and then moved on to a second-round multiplex PCR. TCRdb itself ran the multiplex PCR reads through MiXCR, one entry per CDR3 protein. This sample carries around 520,000 distinct CDR3 sequences, 35% to 40% of them seen once, and the ten largest clones take 3.5% to 4.5%. Material for sequencing was peripheral blood or thyroid tissue (not recorded which). The receptors shown here come from an adult man with Graves' hyperthyroidism.

This clonotype was recorded many times. The chain joins TRBV19 to TRBJ1-5; the match to TRBD1 covers 8 bases. Germline V gene data show CDR1 as LNHDA and CDR2 as SQIVND (reference sequence). With 5 bases clipped from V and 1 base from J, the junction kept 7 bases outside the gene matches. The CDR3 spans 16 residues. The CDR3 loop reads CASSPQGQGSNQPQHF. The CDR3 DNA reads as TGTGCCAGTAGTCCCCAAGGACAGGGAAGCAATCAGCCCCAGCATTTT.

J is TRBJ1-5 and V is TRBV7-9, with D maybe TRBD1 (5 bases). Germline V lookup: CDR1 SEHNR, CDR2 FQNEAQ (reference sequence). Trimming shortened V by 5 bases and J by 3 bases, and 20 bases separated the two germline ends. The length of the CDR3 is 17 residues. Here the CDR3 reads CASSIPSRTGHNQPQHF. The CDR3, as DNA: TGTGCCAGCAGCATCCCCTCCCGAACAGGACACAATCAGCCCCAGCATTTT.

This clonotype was recorded many times. The rearrangement uses TRBV20-1 and TRBJ2-7, with D tentatively TRBD1 (6 bases). V lost 5 bases and J lost 0, with 11 bases in between. The V gene's germline CDR1 is DFQATT and CDR2 SNEGSKA (reference sequence). The CDR3 runs 13 residues. CDR3: CSAENRDSYEQYF. CDR3 sequence (DNA): TGCAGTGCTGAAAACAGGGACTCCTACGAGCAGTACTTC.

This clonotype occurred many times. The chain employs TRBV28 and TRBJ1-2; 7 bases match TRBD1. Germline-derived CDR1 and CDR2 are MDHEN and SYDVKM. Unmatched junction bases numbered 3, after V lost 8 bases and J lost 0 bases. The CDR3 covers 13 residues. CDR3 nucleotide sequence: TGTGCCAGCGGGACAGAAGCTAACTATGGCTACACCTTC. Amino acids: CASGTEANYGYTF.

This clonotype was counted at least ten times. The rearrangement uses TRBV20-1 and TRBJ1-5; TRBD1 agrees at 7 bases. The CDR3 is 13 amino acids. V gave up 7 bases and J gave up 1 base; unmatched junction bases: 4. Germline CDR1 reads DFQATT; CDR2 reads SNEGSKA (reference sequence). The CDR3: CSVTRGSNQPQHF. The CDR3 DNA reads as TGCAGTGTTACCAGGGGGAGCAATCAGCCCCAGCATTTT.

At least ten counts were recorded for this clonotype. The chain joins TRBV10-3 to TRBJ2-5; the D gene is possibly TRBD2 (6 bases). Germline lookup yields CDR1 ENHRY and CDR2 SYGVKD. This CDR3 is 13 amino acids long. V lost 5 bases and J 5 bases, leaving 12 bases between the germline ends. CDR3 nucleotides: TGTGCCATCAGTTGGGACTTTGGGGAGACCCAGTACTTC. This codes for CAISWDFGETQYF.

In this sample, this clonotype turned up many times. The chain recombines TRBV25-1 with TRBJ2-7; TRBD1 matches 8 bases. Per germline, CDR1 MGHDK and CDR2 SYGVNS. The CDR3 spans 18 residues. Trimming at V came to 3 bases and at J to 0 bases, leaving 13 bases not matched to a gene. CDR3 nucleotide sequence: TGTGCCAGCAGTGATGGAGGGCAGGGGGCGGGTATCTCCTACGAGCAGTACTTC. Its translation: CASSDGGQGAGISYEQYF.

J is TRBJ2-7 and V is TRBV6-6, with D tentatively TRBD1 or TRBD2 (5 bases each). CDR1 and CDR2 (germline): MNHNY, SVGAGI (reference sequence). The CDR3 loop spans 13 amino acids. The V gene lost 8 bases and the J gene lost 6 bases, with 17 bases spanning the gap. The DNA of the CDR3 is TGTGCCAGCTCCCCGGGTGGGACGGGCGAGCAGTACTTC. Translating gives CASSPGGTGEQYF.

The table lists this clonotype with many counts. The rearrangement joins TRBV20-1 to TRBJ2-5, with a weak D call TRBD1 (7 bases). CDR3 length: 14 residues. Per germline, CDR1 DFQATT and CDR2 SNEGSKA (reference sequence). The V end lost 5 bases, the J end lost 2 bases, and 15 bases lay between the germline ends. In DNA form, the CDR3 reads TGCAGTGCTCCCCAGACAGGGAGGCAAGAGACCCAGTACTTC. Amino acids: CSAPQTGRQETQYF.

This clonotype was picked up a small number of times. The chain links TRBV2 to TRBJ1-5; 8 bases are a match to TRBD1. CDR1 SNHLY and CDR2 FYNNEI come from the germline V gene. With V trimmed by 7 bases and J by 0 bases, 5 bases remained unmatched. This CDR3 region has 15 residues. CDR3 loop: CASTQTGDSNQPQHF. CDR3 DNA sequence: TGTGCCAGCACCCAGACAGGGGATAGCAATCAGCCCCAGCATTTT.